These 21 T cell receptor beta chains were all obtained from the same sample, sequenced in a study of OX40 agonist ivuxolimab in advanced cancers. TCRdb's copy holds only in-frame clones and misses some; the assay was immunoSEQ multiplex PCR. The sample has more than 45,000 clones, approximately 83% seen once. This specimen was CD4+ or CD8+ T cells sorted from blood, taken in a trial of the OX40 agonist ivuxolimab. These TCRs come from an adult with an advanced solid tumor such as melanoma, head and neck, liver or kidney cancer.

The chain uses TRBV9 and TRBJ1-2; perhaps TRBD1 as D (5 bases). This CDR3 is built from 13 residues. CDR1 and CDR2 (germline): SGDLS, YYNGEE. V was cut by 3 bases and J by 2 bases, with 8 bases left in between. In DNA form, the CDR3 reads TGTGCCAGCAGCGGAGAGGGGAACTATGGCTACACCTTC. It encodes CASSGEGNYGYTF. The variable domain in full, with the rest retrieved from reference TRBV9 and TRBJ1-2, is DSGVTQTPKHLITATGQRVTLRCSPRSGDLSVYWYQQSLDQGLQFLIQYYNGEERAKGNILERFSAQQFPDLHSELNLSSLELGDSALYFCASSGEGNYGYTFGSGTRLTVV.

This clone was seen only once. The CDR3 loop reads CASSPDWGRTEAFF. The CDR3 DNA follows: TGTGCCAGCAGCCCCGATTGGGGGAGAACTGAAGCTTTCTTT. This chain connects TRBV5-6 to TRBJ1-1; tentatively, D is TRBD1 (5 bases). Germline V gene sequence: CDR1 SGHDT, CDR2 YYEEEE. The CDR3 runs to 14 residues. The ends were cut back, 4 bases at V and 5 bases at J, with 15 bases in the middle.

CDR3 sequence: CASSVRQGGTEAFF. CDR3 in DNA: TGTGCCAGCAGTGTACGACAGGGAGGGACTGAAGCTTTCTTT. The chain joins TRBV6-1 to TRBJ1-1, with 7 bases matching TRBD1. Trimming took 4 bases from V and 5 from J; bases not matched to a gene: 7. The CDR3 length is 14 residues. CDR1 and CDR2 from the germline V gene are MNHNS and SASEGT.

The J gene is TRBJ2-5, the V gene TRBV25-1, with D perhaps matching TRBD2 (5 bases). Trimming took off 4 bases at V and 3 bases at J, with 15 bases between the two ends. This CDR3 comprises 15 residues. The germline CDR1 and CDR2 sequences are MGHDK and SYGVNS. The CDR3 region has the DNA TGTGCCAGCAGTGCTGTTACGGGATTTAAAGAGACCCAGTACTTC. Amino acids: CASSAVTGFKETQYF.

This chain connects TRBV7-2 to TRBJ2-7; no definite D call. CDR3 length equals 16 residues. V was shortened by 5 bases and J by 1 base, with 18 bases between the two germline ends. Germline-derived CDR1 and CDR2 are SGHTA and FQGNSA. The CDR3 loop reads CASSPPRLGISYEQYF. The CDR3 DNA is TGTGCCAGCAGCCCTCCTCGACTGGGGATATCCTACGAGCAGTACTTC. Full variable domain (missing parts from reference TRBV7-2 and TRBJ2-7): GAGVSQSPSNKVTEKGKDVELRCDPISGHTALYWYRQSLGQGLEFLIYFQGNSAPDKSGLPSDRFSAERTGGSVSTLTIQRTQQEDSAVYLCASSPPRLGISYEQYFGPGTRLTVT.

This clone was recorded only once. The chain recombines TRBV5-1 with TRBJ2-3, with 7 bases that match TRBD2. Germline values: CDR1 SGHRS, CDR2 YFSETQ. CDR3 length: 16 amino acids. V was pared by 3 bases and J by 2 bases, with 9 bases of the junction left unmatched. CDR3: CASSWGDRGDTDTQYF. CDR3 nucleotide sequence: TGCGCCAGCAGCTGGGGAGATCGGGGGGACACAGATACGCAGTATTTT.

The V gene is TRBV19, the J gene TRBJ2-3, with a tentative D call TRBD1 (5 bases). Trimming cost V 8 bases and J 0 bases, with 18 bases left between them. Germline CDR1 is LNHDA and CDR2 is SQIVND (reference sequence). This CDR3 has 16 residues. The CDR3: CASSPRTLTSTDTQYF. Written as DNA, the CDR3 is TGTGCCAGTTCGCCCCGGACATTAACTAGCACAGATACGCAGTATTTT. Drawing the rest from reference TRBV19 and TRBJ2-3, the complete variable domain is DGGITQSPKYLFRKEGQNVTLSCEQNLNHDAMYWYRQDPGQGLRLIYYSQIVNDFQKGDIAEGYSVSREKKESFPLTVTSAQKNPTAFYLCASSPRTLTSTDTQYFGPGTRLTVL.

The chain is built from TRBV6-1 and TRBJ1-6; the D is unclear. Trimming cost V 7 bases and J 13 bases, with 14 bases left between them. Looked up from germline, CDR1 is MNHNS and CDR2 is SASEGT. The CDR3 length is 12 residues. The CDR3 loop is CASILREIPLHF. For the CDR3, the DNA is TGTGCCAGCATCCTCCGGGAGATTCCCCTCCACTTT.

The chain couples TRBV5-1 to TRBJ2-7; 7 bases are a match to TRBD1. CDR1 is SGHRS and CDR2 is YFSETQ in the germline V gene. CDR3 length equals 15 residues. The V and J ends lost 5 bases and 5 bases, in that order; junction bases with no gene match: 13. CDR3 sequence (DNA): TGCGCCAGCAGGATCACGACAGGGATCAGTGACGAGCAGTACTTC. Protein product: CASRITTGISDEQYF.

The rearrangement links TRBV18 to TRBJ1-3; D uncertain. Per the germline V gene, CDR1 is KGHSH and CDR2 is LQKENI. Trimming removed 4 bases from V and 2 bases from J, with 12 bases in between. CDR3 length: 15 residues. CDR3: CASSREGQAGNTIYF. The CDR3 DNA follows: TGTGCCAGCTCACGAGAAGGTCAGGCTGGAAACACCATATATTTT.

The V gene is TRBV19, the J gene TRBJ1-1, with D possibly being TRBD1 (6 bases). The CDR3 sequence is 15 residues long. Germline V gives CDR1 LNHDA, CDR2 SQIVND (reference sequence). V lost 3 bases and J 11 bases, leaving 22 bases between the germline ends. The CDR3 loop is CASSIPGQTLHLAFF. CDR3 nucleotide sequence: TGTGCCAGTAGTATCCCCGGACAGACCCTCCATCTTGCTTTCTTT.

The chain carries TRBV19 and TRBJ1-4; 8 bases match TRBD1. CDR1 and CDR2 from the germline V gene are LNHDA and SQIVND (reference sequence). The CDR3 runs 14 residues. The trim removed 3 bases at V and 12 bases at J, leaving 9 bases unmatched. This CDR3 is CASSIGQGSAELFF. CDR3 nucleotide sequence: TGTGCCAGTAGTATCGGACAGGGCTCGGCGGAACTGTTTTTT.

The gene calls are TRBV7-8 and TRBJ2-7, with D hard to call. Germline CDR1 SGHVS, CDR2 FQNEAQ. V lost 5 bases and J 9 bases, leaving 26 bases between the germline ends. This CDR3 is 16 amino acids long. The CDR3 DNA reads TGTGCCAGCAGCCCGGGTTCGGGCACCAACTCGGTCGGGCAGTACTTC. Residues: CASSPGSGTNSVGQYF. Full variable domain (missing parts from reference TRBV7-8 and TRBJ2-7): GAGVSQSPRYKVAKRGQDVALRCDPISGHVSLFWYQQALGQGPEFLTYFQNEAQLDKSGLPSDRFFAERPEGSVSTLKIQRTQQEDSAVYLCASSPGSGTNSVGQYFGPGTRLTVT.

This sequence joins TRBV2 and TRBJ2-7; 7 bases are shared with TRBD2. Germline lookup yields CDR1 SNHLY and CDR2 FYNNEI. V shed 6 bases and J 0 bases; nucleotides not matched to a gene: 8. The CDR3 runs 15 residues. CDR3 DNA: TGTGCCAGCAGAAGACTAGCCAGGAGCTCCTACGAGCAGTACTTC. Protein sequence: CASRRLARSSYEQYF. The full variable domain, with the rest looked up from reference TRBV2 and TRBJ2-7, is EPEVTQTPSHQVTQMGQEVILRCVPISNHLYFYWYRQILGQKVEFLVSFYNNEISEKSEIFDDQFSVERPDGSNFTLKIRSTKLEDSAMYFCASRRLARSSYEQYFGPGTRLTVT.

The chain uses TRBV9 and TRBJ2-1; 8 nucleotides agree with TRBD2. V gave up 3 bases and J gave up 0 bases; unmatched junction bases: 5. Germline V gene lookup returns CDR1 SGDLS and CDR2 YYNGEE. CDR3 size: 16 residues. The CDR3 is CASSGIAGSSYNEQFF. In DNA, the CDR3 is TGTGCCAGCAGCGGAATAGCGGGGTCCTCCTACAATGAGCAGTTCTTC. The variable domain in full, completed from reference TRBV9 and TRBJ2-1, reads DSGVTQTPKHLITATGQRVTLRCSPRSGDLSVYWYQQSLDQGLQFLIQYYNGEERAKGNILERFSAQQFPDLHSELNLSSLELGDSALYFCASSGIAGSSYNEQFFGPGTRLTVL.

This clone was seen more than once but under ten times. The genes are TRBV4-1 and TRBJ2-2, with 9 nucleotides matching TRBD1. Unmatched junction bases numbered 6, after V lost 10 bases and J lost 3 bases. Looked up from germline, CDR1 is MGHRA and CDR2 is YSYEKL. This CDR3 contains 14 residues. The CDR3 coding sequence is TGCGCCACCGGACAGGGGATAGACACCGGGGAGCTGTTTTTT. Translated, it gives CATGQGIDTGELFF.

CDR3 sequence (DNA): TGTGCCAGCAGCCAAGAAGGAAAGGACGAGGTGGGGAACACCATATATTTT. Translating gives CASSQEGKDEVGNTIYF. The V gene is TRBV4-2, the J gene TRBJ1-3; D remains unclear. The V end lost 0 bases, the J end lost 7 bases, and 19 bases lay between the germline ends. The CDR3 is 17 amino acids. Germline V gives CDR1 LGHNA, CDR2 YNFKEQ.

CDR3 nucleotides: TGTGCCAGCAGCGTAGAGGGGTTGGACACTGAAGCTTTCTTT. Encoded protein: CASSVEGLDTEAFF. The chain recombines TRBV9 with TRBJ1-1, with D possibly matching TRBD1 (5 bases). Germline loops: CDR1 SGDLS, CDR2 YYNGEE. This CDR3 region has 14 residues. The V end was cut by 0 bases, the J end by 3 bases, with 9 bases between.

A word on this clone: The junction shows a germline mismatch at one end, possibly a read error. The V gene is TRBV7-7, the J gene TRBJ2-2; D is uncertain. This CDR3 has 14 amino acids. Germline assignment: CDR1 SSHAT and CDR2 FNYEAQ (reference sequence). The CDR3 is CASSLAGNTGELFF. CDR3 sequence (DNA): TGTGCTAGCAGCTTAGCAGGGAACACCGGGGAGCTGTTTTTT.

J is TRBJ1-5 and V is TRBV18; 8 bases agree with TRBD1. Germline lookup yields CDR1 KGHSH and CDR2 LQKENI. The CDR3 is 18 amino acids. V shed 3 bases and J 1 base; nucleotides not matched to a gene: 11. The CDR3, as DNA: TGTGCCAGCTCACCCATAAGCAGGGGGCCTTTCAGCAATCAGCCCCAGCATTTT. This codes for CASSPISRGPFSNQPQHF. Supplemented by reference TRBV18 and TRBJ1-5, the full variable domain reads NAGVMQNPRHLVRRRGQEARLRCSPMKGHSHVYWYRQLPEEGLKFMVYLQKENIIDESGMPKERFSAEFPKEGPSILRIQQVVRGDSAAYFCASSPISRGPFSNQPQHFGDGTRLSIL.

V is TRBV9 and J is TRBJ1-1; D remains ambiguous. Germline CDR1 reads SGDLS; CDR2 reads YYNGEE. The V end lost 3 bases, the J end lost 1 base, and 16 bases lay between the germline ends. CDR3 length: 16 amino acids. This chain's CDR3 is CASSAGRNKGNTEAFF. CDR3 coding DNA: TGTGCCAGCAGCGCTGGACGAAATAAGGGGAACACTGAAGCTTTCTTT.